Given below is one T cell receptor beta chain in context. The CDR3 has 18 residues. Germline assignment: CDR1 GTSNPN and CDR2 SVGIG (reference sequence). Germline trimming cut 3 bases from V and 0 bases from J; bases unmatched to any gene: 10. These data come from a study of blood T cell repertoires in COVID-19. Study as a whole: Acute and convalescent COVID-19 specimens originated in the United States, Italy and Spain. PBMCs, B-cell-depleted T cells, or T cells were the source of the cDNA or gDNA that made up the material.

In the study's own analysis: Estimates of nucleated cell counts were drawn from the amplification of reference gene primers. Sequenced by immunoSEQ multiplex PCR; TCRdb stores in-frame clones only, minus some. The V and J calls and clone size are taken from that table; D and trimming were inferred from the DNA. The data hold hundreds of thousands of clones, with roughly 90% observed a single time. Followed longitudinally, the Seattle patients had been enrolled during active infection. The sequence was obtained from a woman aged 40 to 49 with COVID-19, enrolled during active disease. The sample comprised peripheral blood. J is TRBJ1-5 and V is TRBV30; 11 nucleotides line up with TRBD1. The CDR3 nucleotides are TGTGCCTGGAGCCCCGGGACAGGGGGTCTCTATAGCAATCAGCCCCAGCATTTT. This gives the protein CAWSPGTGGLYSNQPQHF.